This TCR beta chain was documented in a study of cytomegalovirus exposure and HLA in healthy donors. Study conclusions and caveats: According to a subsequent analysis, TCR clusters identified in the first cohort showed a tendency to co-occur across the roughly 110 validation repertoires. Rarity held for most TCR sequences, but there were some public TCRs that occurred in many donors.

Trimming pared 0 bases from V and 6 bases from J, leaving 3 bases between. The length of the CDR3 is 12 residues. CDR1 and CDR2 (germline): SGHRS, YFSETQ. Notes on this clone: Its antigen is unidentified.

The data were produced by immunoSEQ multiplex PCR, yet TCRdb's version contains in-frame clones alone and is incomplete. Found here are about 160,000 clones, approximately 96% of them singletons; the top ten hold around 0.9%. V and J are TRBV5-1 and TRBJ2-2; D is unresolved. Sequencing was performed on PBMCs. The sequence derives from a woman between 18 and 30 years old in good health and CMV-seronegative. CDR3 bases: TGCGCCAGCAGCTTGGCTTCCGGGGAGCTGTTTTTT. Translated: CASSLASGELFF.